This T cell receptor (beta chain) is drawn from a study of T cell responses to AZD1222 COVID-19 vaccine. Background on the study: Analysis merged second doses at about 4 or about 12 weeks. Study conclusions and caveats: Every sample of the repertoires postdated the peak T cell response. Clonal diversity may have been underestimated in mostly white British donors.

Of note for this clone: Its specificity is unknown.

Using immunoSEQ multiplex PCR, the repertoire was profiled, and TCRdb retains in-frame clones only, with some absent. The repertoire holds roughly 100,000 clones, with about 90% as singletons. CDR3 length equals 13 residues. Germline assignment: CDR1 LNHDA and CDR2 SQIVND (reference sequence). J gave up 6 bases and V 6 bases, and 5 bases lay outside the gene matches. The input for sequencing was peripheral blood, taken on day 0 of AZD1222 vaccination. The V gene is TRBV19, the J gene TRBJ1-2, with 9 bases that match TRBD1. The sequence derives from an adult in good health. CDR3 coding DNA: TGTGCCAGTAGAAAGGACAGGGGCGATGGCTACACCTTC. Residues: CASRKDRGDGYTF.